These 10 T cell receptor beta chains originate from one sample sequenced in a study of T cells in Graves' hyperthyroidism and ophthalmopathy (dated by TCRdb to between 2018 and 2021). The library was made by multiplex PCR. Sequencing used an Illumina HiSeq 2000. The TCR beta CDR3 regions were amplified from the RNA transcripts. The TCR CDR3 was subjected to a first round of RT-PCR using the HTBI primer set and the Qiagen OneStep RT-PCR kit. TCRdb took the public reads, trimmed them with fastp at Q25, ran MiXCR for clone calling and kept in-frame beta chains. Rows with one shared CDR3 protein collapse into an entry with the most common genes and DNA. In all, the sample holds around 350,000 distinct CDR3 sequences, and less than 20% of those were seen once. The top ten hold 25% to 35% of the sample. Sequenced input: blood. The receptors come from a young woman with Graves' hyperthyroidism that later progressed to Graves' ophthalmopathy.

The chain recombines TRBV5-1 with TRBJ2-4; 9 bases are shared with TRBD1. Per germline, CDR1 SGHRS and CDR2 YFSETQ. The CDR3 is 13 residues long. V lost 5 bases to trimming and J lost 7 bases; unmatched junction nucleotides: 4. The CDR3 DNA is TGCGCCAGCAGGCCGGGACAGGGCAACATTCAGTACTTC. It is translated as CASRPGQGNIQYF.

There are a few counts of this clonotype. The V and J genes are TRBV30 and TRBJ2-5; 7 nucleotides align to TRBD1. The CDR3 is 15 residues long. V lost 0 bases, J lost 1 base, and 5 bases stayed unmatched. CDR1 is GTSNPN, CDR2 SVGIG, per germline (reference sequence). The CDR3 DNA sequence: TGTGCCTGGAGTGTCGGGACAGTACTCCAAGAGACCCAGTACTTC. It specifies CAWSVGTVLQETQYF.

V usage is TRBV7-3 and J usage is TRBJ2-7, with D possibly being TRBD2 (6 bases). V was trimmed by 2 bases and J by 4 bases, leaving 39 bases between them. There are 23 residues in the CDR3. Germline V gene data show CDR1 as SGHTA and CDR2 as FQGTGA. The CDR3 DNA reads as TGTGCCAGCAGCTTATTCAACGGGGTTCCATTCCACTTTAGCGGTACCCGGGATTACGAGCAGTACTTC. Translated: CASSLFNGVPFHFSGTRDYEQYF. Looking up the rest from reference TRBV7-3 and TRBJ2-7 gives the full variable domain: GAGVSQTPSNKVTEKGKYVELRCDPISGHTALYWYRQSLGQGPEFLIYFQGTGAADDSGLPNDRFFAVRPEGSVSTLKIQRTERGDSAVYLCASSLFNGVPFHFSGTRDYEQYFGPGTRLTVT.

V and J are TRBV29-1 and TRBJ2-3; TRBD1 matches at 7 bases. Germline V lookup: CDR1 SQVTM, CDR2 ANQGSEA. CDR3 length: 15 amino acids. With 6 bases clipped from V and 0 bases from J, the junction kept 9 bases outside the gene matches. CDR3 coding DNA: TGCAGCGTGGGGAGACAGGGTTCTAGCACAGATACGCAGTATTTT. It translates to CSVGRQGSSTDTQYF.

This clonotype was seen at least ten times. CDR3 DNA sequence: TGTGCCAGCAGCTTTCGGACTAGCTCCAACACAGATACGCAGTATTTT. Amino acid sequence: CASSFRTSSNTDTQYF. The chain uses TRBV7-9 and TRBJ2-3; 8 bases agree with TRBD2. J was trimmed by 2 bases and V by 3 bases; bases with no gene match: 7. Germline assignment: CDR1 SEHNR and CDR2 FQNEAQ (reference sequence). The CDR3 extends over 16 amino acids.

This clonotype was seen only a few times. V and J are TRBV6-2 or TRBV6-3 and TRBJ1-5; D might be TRBD1 (6 bases). CDR3 length equals 15 residues. Trimming took off 5 bases at V and 0 bases at J, with 11 bases between the two ends. Germline V lookup: CDR1 MNHEY, CDR2 SVGEGT. The CDR3 DNA is TGTGCCAGCAGTGACACACAGGGTAGCAATCAGCCCCAGCATTTT. Residues: CASSDTQGSNQPQHF.

The J gene is TRBJ2-5, the V gene TRBV3-1; D gene uncertain. From germline, CDR1 is LGHDT and CDR2 YNNKEL (reference sequence). V was cut by 0 bases and J by 3 bases, with 5 bases left in between. The CDR3 has 13 residues. DNA for the CDR3: TGTGCCAGCAGCCAAGATCTGGAAGAGACCCAGTACTTC. Translation gives CASSQDLEETQYF.

Concerning this clonotype itself: It may be a read error: a sequence one base away is much more abundant. V gene TRBV5-1 combines with J gene TRBJ1-2; no firm D call. The CDR3 spans 14 residues. Trimming left V 0 bases short and J 5 bases short, with 11 bases between. Germline CDR1 is SGHRS and CDR2 is YFSETQ. CDR3 protein: CASSLEWPEYGYTF. DNA of the CDR3: TGCGCCAGCAGCTTGGAGTGGCCAGAGTATGGCTACACCTTC. Full variable domain (missing parts from reference TRBV5-1 and TRBJ1-2): KAGVTQTPRYLIKTRGQQVTLSCSPISGHRSVSWYQQTPGQGLQFLFEYFSETQRNKGNFPGRFSGRQFSNSRSEMNVSTLELGDSALYLCASSLEWPEYGYTFGSGTRLTVV.

The chain has TRBV4-1 and TRBJ1-2; the match to TRBD1 covers 10 bases. The germline V gene encodes CDR1 MGHRA and CDR2 YSYEKL. The CDR3 extends over 15 amino acids. V gave up 8 bases and J gave up 2 bases; unmatched junction bases: 8. Here the CDR3 reads CASLPEDRGNYGYTF. CDR3 bases: TGCGCCAGCCTTCCGGAGGACAGGGGGAACTATGGCTACACCTTC.

This clonotype showed up many times. The chain carries TRBV27 and TRBJ2-1; no clear D gene. CDR1 MNHEY and CDR2 SMNVEV come from the germline V gene (reference sequence). The CDR3 is 13 amino acids. The V end lost 2 bases, the J end lost 5 bases, and 7 bases lay between the germline ends. CDR3 DNA: TGTGCCAGCAGTTTAGCTAGGAACAATGAGCAGTTCTTC. Its protein product is CASSLARNNEQFF.